This passage covers 20 T cell receptor beta chains from one sample sequenced in a study of T cells after posttransplantation cyclophosphamide. Sequencing was performed with immunoSEQ multiplex PCR; in TCRdb, only in-frame clones are kept and a portion is missing. In total the sample includes about 24,000 clones, none of them seen once. Sequencing input: PBMCs. The receptors derive from a woman aged 50 to 60 in good health, CMV-negative, and a related stem cell transplant donor.

This clone was seen many times. The chain is built from TRBV13 and TRBJ1-6, with a tentative D call TRBD1 (5 bases). Per the germline V gene, CDR1 is PRHDT and CDR2 is FYEKMQ (reference sequence). This CDR3 has 14 residues. Trimming cost V 5 bases and J 10 bases, with 15 bases left between them. CDR3 in amino acids: CASSPYETGSPLHF. CDR3 coding DNA: TGTGCCAGCAGCCCCTACGAAACAGGATCACCCCTCCACTTT.

This clone was counted ten times or more. The V call is TRBV6-1, the J call TRBJ1-1, with no clear D. The CDR3 covers 13 residues. V was cut by 7 bases and J by 6 bases, with 15 bases left in between. CDR1 and CDR2 from the germline V gene are MNHNS and SASEGT. As DNA, the CDR3 is TGTGCCAGCAAGGACCTCGGGGTGCCTGAAGCTTTCTTT. It yields the protein CASKDLGVPEAFF.

This clone has at least ten counts. The chain uses TRBV6-5 and TRBJ1-5; TRBD1 might be the D (5 bases). CDR1 and CDR2 from the germline V gene are MNHEY and SVGAGI. Deletions cut 0 bases from V and 5 bases from J, with 14 bases between. CDR3 size: 16 residues. As DNA, the CDR3 is TGTGCCAGCAGTTACTCGATCCTGACAGCTGATCAGCCCCAGCATTTT. Residues: CASSYSILTADQPQHF.

This clone appeared many times. The chain employs TRBV7-9 and TRBJ1-1; 10 bases line up with TRBD1. This CDR3 comprises 14 residues. The V gene's germline CDR1 is SEHNR and CDR2 FQNEAQ (reference sequence). The V and J ends lost 3 bases and 10 bases, in that order; junction bases with no gene match: 8. The chain's CDR3 is CASSLLRDRGLAFF. The CDR3 nucleotides are TGTGCCAGCAGCTTGCTCCGGGACAGGGGACTAGCTTTCTTT.

In its sample, this clone was seen many times. The chain carries TRBV18 and TRBJ2-2; D might be TRBD1 (5 bases). This CDR3 spans 15 amino acids. Germline V CDR1 and CDR2: KGHSH, LQKENI. Trimming stripped 0 bases from V and 2 bases from J, with 7 bases between. The CDR3 sequence is CASSPPTGNTGELFF. CDR3 bases: TGTGCCAGCTCACCACCTACAGGCAACACCGGGGAGCTGTTTTTT.

This clone was seen many times. The chain recombines TRBV25-1 with TRBJ1-3, with 9 bases identical to TRBD1. The germline gives CDR1 MGHDK, CDR2 SYGVNS. V shed 4 bases and J 0 bases; nucleotides not matched to a gene: 4. The CDR3 spans 16 residues. The CDR3 DNA reads TGTGCCAGCAGTGGAGACAGGGGGGACTCTGGAAACACCATATATTTT. Translation gives CASSGDRGDSGNTIYF.

This clone was recorded many times. J is TRBJ2-7 and V is TRBV4-3; 8 bases line up with TRBD2. Unmatched junction bases numbered 1, after V lost 3 bases and J lost 0 bases. The CDR3 length is 14 residues. The germline V gene has CDR1 LGHNA and CDR2 YSLEER. The CDR3 here is CASSQAGGSYEQYF. In DNA, the CDR3 is TGCGCCAGCAGCCAGGCGGGGGGCTCCTACGAGCAGTACTTC.

This chain uses TRBV28 with TRBJ2-3, with TRBD2 as a possible D gene (7 bases). The CDR3 sequence is 14 residues long. Trimming took 8 bases from V and 1 from J, leaving 13 bases between them. The germline V gene encodes CDR1 MDHEN and CDR2 SYDVKM. The CDR3 reads CASAKGGGTDTQYF. CDR3 coding DNA: TGTGCCAGCGCAAAGGGGGGGGGCACAGATACGCAGTATTTT.

This clone was picked up many times. This rearrangement joins TRBV10-3 to TRBJ1-2; the match to TRBD1 covers 7 bases. The CDR3 contains 14 residues. Germline trimming cut 5 bases from V and 8 bases from J; bases unmatched to any gene: 11. CDR1 ENHRY and CDR2 SYGVKD come from the germline V gene. CDR3 residues: CAISSTPTGRGYTF. The CDR3 bases are TGTGCCATCAGTTCAACCCCGACAGGGCGAGGCTACACCTTC.

In its sample, this clone was seen many times. The chain carries TRBV6-5 and TRBJ2-6; weak D call: TRBD1 (6 bases). V was trimmed by 2 bases and J by 1 base, leaving 6 bases between them. The length of the CDR3 is 15 residues. Per germline, CDR1 MNHEY and CDR2 SVGAGI. The CDR3 loop is CASSYTGSGANVLTF. The CDR3 region has the DNA TGTGCCAGCAGTTACACAGGGTCTGGGGCCAACGTCCTGACTTTC.

This clone was observed at least ten times. V gene TRBV5-8 combines with J gene TRBJ2-1; D perhaps matches TRBD2 (7 bases). The CDR3 has 14 residues. CDR1 SGHTS and CDR2 YDEGEE come from the germline V gene. Trimming took 4 bases from V and 4 from J, leaving 12 bases between them. Written as DNA, the CDR3 is TGTGCCAGCAGCGGGGGGGCCGGTTACAATGAGCAGTTCTTC. Protein: CASSGGAGYNEQFF.

This clone has a count of ten or more. This chain connects TRBV4-2 to TRBJ1-3; 8 nucleotides agree with TRBD1. CDR3 size: 16 residues. The J segment lost 4 bases and the V segment lost 0 bases, leaving 5 bases of the junction unmatched. Germline CDR1 reads LGHNA; CDR2 reads YNFKEQ. The CDR3: CASSQDFGTGGNTIYF. DNA of the CDR3: TGTGCCAGCAGCCAAGATTTCGGGACAGGCGGAAACACCATATATTTT.

Many counts were recorded for this clone. The chain joins TRBV25-1 to TRBJ2-7, with 8 bases aligning to TRBD1. V trimming: 2 bases; J trimming: 2 bases; junction bases outside the gene matches: 5. Germline V gene data show CDR1 as MGHDK and CDR2 as SYGVNS. This CDR3 is built from 15 residues. This chain's CDR3 is CASSEPRGPTYEQYF. The CDR3 DNA reads TGTGCCAGCAGTGAACCCAGGGGGCCAACCTACGAGCAGTACTTC.

This clone was counted at least ten times. V usage is TRBV28 and J usage is TRBJ1-1; a possible D gene is TRBD1 (5 bases). Per the germline V gene, CDR1 is MDHEN and CDR2 is SYDVKM. V lost 4 bases, J lost 0 bases, and 18 bases lay in between. This CDR3 has 17 residues. The CDR3 bases are TGTGCCAGCAGTTCCAATGGGGCTTCTAACCTGAACACTGAAGCTTTCTTT. This codes for CASSSNGASNLNTEAFF.

This clone was observed many times. The chain couples TRBV11-2 to TRBJ1-1; D call uncertain. The germline V and J ends were trimmed by 3 bases and 3 bases, with 5 bases remaining between them. The germline gives CDR1 SGHAT, CDR2 FQNNGV. This CDR3 is 12 amino acids long. The CDR3 DNA reads TGTGCCAGCAGCTTGAGGGACACTGAAGCTTTCTTT. Amino acid sequence: CASSLRDTEAFF.

This clone was observed at least ten times. This chain uses TRBV5-1 with TRBJ2-2, with a possible D match to TRBD2 (5 bases). The CDR3 is made up of 15 amino acids. Trimming removed 4 bases at V and 1 base at J, with 11 bases between. In germline, CDR1 is SGHRS, CDR2 YFSETQ. The DNA of the CDR3 is TGCGCCAGCAGCGTACGAAGCGGGAACACCGGGGAGCTGTTTTTT. Translation: CASSVRSGNTGELFF.

This clone was observed a handful of times. One end of the junction varies from germline; a read error may be responsible. The rearrangement joins TRBV6-5 to TRBJ2-5; tentative D call: TRBD2 (6 bases). This CDR3 has 14 residues. The germline V gene encodes CDR1 MNHEY and CDR2 SVGAGI. The CDR3 DNA reads as TGTGCCAGCACTTACCGGGAGTCGGGAGAGACCCAGTACTTC. As protein: CASTYRESGETQYF.

This clone was observed a few times. The chain is built from TRBV6-5 and TRBJ2-7; D not resolved. Germline V gene data show CDR1 as MNHEY and CDR2 as SVGAGI. The length of the CDR3 is 14 residues. V dropped 0 bases and J dropped 5 bases, with 11 bases sitting between them. The DNA for the CDR3 is TGTGCCAGCAGTTACTCCGGGTCCTTCAACGAGCAGTACTTC. Encoded protein: CASSYSGSFNEQYF.

The table lists this clone with many counts. The V call is TRBV5-6, the J call TRBJ1-1; D might be TRBD1 (5 bases). The CDR3 sequence is 14 residues long. Germline CDR1 is SGHDT and CDR2 is YYEEEE. The V end lost 4 bases, the J end lost 4 bases, and 14 bases lay between the germline ends. CDR3 sequence reads: CASSTPQGFTEAFF. Written as DNA, the CDR3 is TGTGCCAGCAGCACCCCTCAGGGTTTCACTGAAGCTTTCTTT.

This clone was seen ten or more times. V is TRBV27 and J is TRBJ2-7; TRBD1 matches at 7 bases. This CDR3 comprises 16 residues. The V segment lost 5 bases and the J segment 2 bases; nucleotides outside the gene matches: 12. Germline lookup yields CDR1 MNHEY and CDR2 SMNVEV (reference sequence). In nucleotides, the CDR3 is TGTGCCAGCAGTGAACAGGGGAGTGGAAGCACCTACGAGCAGTACTTC. As protein: CASSEQGSGSTYEQYF.